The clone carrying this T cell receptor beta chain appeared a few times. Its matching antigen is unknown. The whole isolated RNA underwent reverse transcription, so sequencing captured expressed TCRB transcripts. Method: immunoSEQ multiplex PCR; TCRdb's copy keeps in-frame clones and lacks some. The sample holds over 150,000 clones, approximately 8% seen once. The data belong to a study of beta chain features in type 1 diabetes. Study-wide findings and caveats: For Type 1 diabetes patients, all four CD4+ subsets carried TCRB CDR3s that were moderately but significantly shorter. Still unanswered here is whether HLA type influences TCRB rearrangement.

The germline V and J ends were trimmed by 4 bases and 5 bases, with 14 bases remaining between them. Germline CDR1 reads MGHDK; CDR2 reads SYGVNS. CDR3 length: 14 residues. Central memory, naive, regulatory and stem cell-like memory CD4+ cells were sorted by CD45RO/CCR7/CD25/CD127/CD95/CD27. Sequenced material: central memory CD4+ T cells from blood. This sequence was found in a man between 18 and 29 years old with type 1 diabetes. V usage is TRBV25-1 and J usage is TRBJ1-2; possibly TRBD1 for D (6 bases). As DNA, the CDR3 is TGTGCCAGCAGTGGACAGGAGCTTTTATATGGCTACACCTTC. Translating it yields CASSGQELLYGYTF.